This paragraph reports one T cell receptor beta chain. Antigen specificity is unknown. The data stem from a study of CD8+CD57+ T cells in acquired aplastic anemia. As for the study in general: Healthy donors gave about 10 million reads on average for CD4+ cells. Overall study findings and caveats: Patients shared some 30 CD8+ CDR3 sequences with controls.

The V gene's germline CDR1 is SQVTM and CDR2 ANQGSEA. The ends lost 6 bases at V and 3 bases at J; junction bases unmatched: 7. CDR3 length: 14 residues. Genomic DNA templated the TCR beta VDJ and CDR3 profiling. TCRdb re-called the reads through MiXCR, storing one row per CDR3 protein. The table lists roughly 61,000 distinct CDR3 sequences, about 50% of them singletons. This TCR came from a human donor in good health, serving as a control. Sequenced material: sorted CD4+, CD8+, or CD8+CD57+ T cells (not recorded which) from PBMCs. This chain uses TRBV29-1 with TRBJ1-2; 10 nucleotides agree with TRBD1. The CDR3 coding sequence is TGCAGCGTGGAAAGACAGGGGGCTTACTATGGCTACACCTTC. It codes for CSVERQGAYYGYTF.